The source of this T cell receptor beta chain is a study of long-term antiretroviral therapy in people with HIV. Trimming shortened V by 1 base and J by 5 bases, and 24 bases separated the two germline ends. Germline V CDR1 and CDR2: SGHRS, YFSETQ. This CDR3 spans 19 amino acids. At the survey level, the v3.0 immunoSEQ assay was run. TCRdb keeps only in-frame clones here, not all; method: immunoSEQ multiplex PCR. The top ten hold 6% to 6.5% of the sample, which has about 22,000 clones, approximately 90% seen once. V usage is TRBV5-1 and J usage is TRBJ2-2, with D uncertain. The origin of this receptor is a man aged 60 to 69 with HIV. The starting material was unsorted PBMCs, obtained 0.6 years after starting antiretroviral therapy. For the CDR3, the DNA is TGCGCCAGCAGCTTGAGCAAGAAGGTCCTCGAGCTTGCAACCGGGGAGCTGTTTTTT. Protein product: CASSLSKKVLELATGELFF.